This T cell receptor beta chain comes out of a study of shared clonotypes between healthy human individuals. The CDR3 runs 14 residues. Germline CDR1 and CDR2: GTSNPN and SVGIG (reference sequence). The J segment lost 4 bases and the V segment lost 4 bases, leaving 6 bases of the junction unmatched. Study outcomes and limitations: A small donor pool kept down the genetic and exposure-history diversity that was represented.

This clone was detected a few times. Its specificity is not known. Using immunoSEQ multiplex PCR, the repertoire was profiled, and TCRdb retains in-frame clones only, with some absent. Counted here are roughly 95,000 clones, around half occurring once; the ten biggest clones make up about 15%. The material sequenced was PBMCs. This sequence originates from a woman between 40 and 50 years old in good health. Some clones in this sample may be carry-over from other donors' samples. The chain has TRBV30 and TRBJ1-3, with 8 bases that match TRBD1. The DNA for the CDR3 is TGTGCCTGGACCCAGGGGGCGGGAGGAAACACCATATATTTT. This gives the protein CAWTQGAGGNTIYF.